This entry features one TCR beta chain sequence. Its specificity is not known. This sample is part of a study of cytomegalovirus exposure and HLA in healthy donors. Study at large: Some 90 million unique TCRs from HLA-typed donors were held in an early data release.

Study-wide findings and caveats: In a later analysis, an Asian-associated ancestry cluster reportedly showed fewer N-insertions than the roughly 690-donor mean.

Vbeta (60) and Jbeta (13) primers were used in the PCR. The assay was immunoSEQ multiplex PCR, and TCRdb's table has in-frame clones only and misses some. Of about 100,000 clones in the sample, roughly 75% are singletons; the top ten hold 13% to 15%. Although they were nominally healthy when sampled, donors likely had unrecorded immune exposures. The V gene end was trimmed by 3 bases and the J gene end by 3 bases; junction bases not matched to a gene: 3. Germline V gene lookup returns CDR1 SEHNR and CDR2 FQNEAQ (reference sequence). This CDR3 contains 14 residues. The sequence was obtained from a male donor in good health and CMV-seropositive. The chain uses TRBV7-9 and TRBJ2-5, with 8 bases that match TRBD1. The material sequenced was PBMCs. The CDR3 region has the DNA TGTGCCAGCAGCTTGCCGACAGGGGAAGAGACCCAGTACTTC. This translates into CASSLPTGEETQYF. The variable domain in full, completed from reference TRBV7-9 and TRBJ2-5, reads DTGVSQNPRHKITKRGQNVTFRCDPISEHNRLYWYRQTLGQGPEFLTYFQNEAQLEKSRLLSDRFSAERPKGSFSTLEIQRTEQGDSAMYLCASSLPTGEETQYFGPGTRLLVL.